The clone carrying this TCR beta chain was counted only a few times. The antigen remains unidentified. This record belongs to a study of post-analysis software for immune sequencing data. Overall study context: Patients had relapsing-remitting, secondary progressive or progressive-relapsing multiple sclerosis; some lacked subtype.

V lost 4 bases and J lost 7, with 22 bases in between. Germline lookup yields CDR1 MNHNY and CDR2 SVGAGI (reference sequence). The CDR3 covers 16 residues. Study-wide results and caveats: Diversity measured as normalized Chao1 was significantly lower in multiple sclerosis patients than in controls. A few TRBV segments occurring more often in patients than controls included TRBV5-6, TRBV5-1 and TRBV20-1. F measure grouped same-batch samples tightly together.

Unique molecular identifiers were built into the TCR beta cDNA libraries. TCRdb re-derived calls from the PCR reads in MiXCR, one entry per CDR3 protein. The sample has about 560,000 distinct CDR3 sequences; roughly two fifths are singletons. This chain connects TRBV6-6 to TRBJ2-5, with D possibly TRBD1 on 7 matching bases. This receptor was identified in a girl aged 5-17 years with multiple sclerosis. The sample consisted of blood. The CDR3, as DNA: TGTGCCAGCAGTTCCGGGACAGCGCTATACGGGGGGACCCAGTACTTC. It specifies CASSSGTALYGGTQYF.